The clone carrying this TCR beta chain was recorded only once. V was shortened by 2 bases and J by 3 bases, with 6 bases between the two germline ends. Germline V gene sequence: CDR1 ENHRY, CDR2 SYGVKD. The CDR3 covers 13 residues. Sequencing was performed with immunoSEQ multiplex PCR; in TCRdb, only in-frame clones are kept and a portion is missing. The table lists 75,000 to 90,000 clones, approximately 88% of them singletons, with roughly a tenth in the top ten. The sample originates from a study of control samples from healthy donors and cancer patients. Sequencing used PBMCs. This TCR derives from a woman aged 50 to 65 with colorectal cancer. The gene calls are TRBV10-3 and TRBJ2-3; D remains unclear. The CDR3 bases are TGTGCCATCAGTGAGGTCGGAACAGATACGCAGTATTTT. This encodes CAISEVGTDTQYF.